This T cell receptor (beta chain) was profiled in a study of shared clonotypes between healthy human individuals. PCR replicates performed on unsorted PBMC used approximately 300 ng DNA, 25,000 to 35,000 T cell genomes. Only in-frame clones appear in the TCRdb table, and some are missing; sequencing was by immunoSEQ multiplex PCR. The sample carries about 470,000 clones, 75% to 85% recorded once. Germline CDR1 reads MDHEN; CDR2 reads SYDVKM. With 1 base removed from V and 4 bases from J, the gap between germline ends came to 10 bases. The CDR3 is made up of 14 amino acids. The TCR was taken from a woman aged 40 to 50 in good health. Some clones in this sample may be carry-over from other donors' samples. The chain links TRBV28 to TRBJ1-2; D ambiguous. Material: PBMCs. The chain's CDR3 is CASSLSVTFYGYTF. CDR3 sequence (DNA): TGTGCCAGCAGTTTATCCGTCACCTTCTATGGCTACACCTTC.